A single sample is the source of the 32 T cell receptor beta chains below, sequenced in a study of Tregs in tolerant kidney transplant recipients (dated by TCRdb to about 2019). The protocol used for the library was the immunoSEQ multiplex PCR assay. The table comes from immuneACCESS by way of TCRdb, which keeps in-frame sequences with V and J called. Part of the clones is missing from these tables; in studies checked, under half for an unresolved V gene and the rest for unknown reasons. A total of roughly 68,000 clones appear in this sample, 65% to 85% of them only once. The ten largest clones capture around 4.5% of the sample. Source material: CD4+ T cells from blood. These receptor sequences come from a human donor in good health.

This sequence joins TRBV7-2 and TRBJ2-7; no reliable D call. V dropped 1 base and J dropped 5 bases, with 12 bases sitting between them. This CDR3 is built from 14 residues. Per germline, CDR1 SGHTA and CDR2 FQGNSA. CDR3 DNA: TGTGCCAGCAGCTTAGGGCGGCGAGTTAACGAGCAGTACTTC. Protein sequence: CASSLGRRVNEQYF.

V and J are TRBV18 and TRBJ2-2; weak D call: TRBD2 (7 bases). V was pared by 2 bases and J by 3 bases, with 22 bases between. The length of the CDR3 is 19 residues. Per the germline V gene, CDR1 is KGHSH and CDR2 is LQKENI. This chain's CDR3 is CASSPDGGGRDLYTGELFF. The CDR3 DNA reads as TGTGCCAGCTCACCAGATGGCGGGGGCCGGGACCTGTACACCGGGGAGCTGTTTTTT.

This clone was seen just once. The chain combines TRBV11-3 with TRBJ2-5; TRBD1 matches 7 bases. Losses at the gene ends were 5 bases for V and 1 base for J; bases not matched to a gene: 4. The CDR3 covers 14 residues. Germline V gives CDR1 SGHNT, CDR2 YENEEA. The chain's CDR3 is CASSNRDSQETQYF. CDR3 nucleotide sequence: TGTGCCAGCAGCAACCGGGACAGCCAAGAGACCCAGTACTTC. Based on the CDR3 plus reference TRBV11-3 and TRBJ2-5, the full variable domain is EAGVVQSPRYKIIEKKQPVAFWCNPISGHNTLYWYLQNLGQGPELLIRYENEEAVDDSQLPKDRFSAERLKGVDSTLKIQPAELGDSAVYLCASSNRDSQETQYFGPGTRLLVL.

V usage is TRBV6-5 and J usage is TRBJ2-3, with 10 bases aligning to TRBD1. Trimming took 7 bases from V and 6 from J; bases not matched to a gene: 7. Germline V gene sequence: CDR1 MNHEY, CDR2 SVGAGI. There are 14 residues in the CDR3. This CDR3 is CASKETGGYDTQYF. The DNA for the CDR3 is TGTGCCAGCAAAGAGACAGGGGGCTACGATACGCAGTATTTT.

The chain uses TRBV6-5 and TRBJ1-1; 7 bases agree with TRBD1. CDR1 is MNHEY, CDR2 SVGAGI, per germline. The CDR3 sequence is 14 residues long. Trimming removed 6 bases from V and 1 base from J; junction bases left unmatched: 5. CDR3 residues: CASRRGTANTEAFF. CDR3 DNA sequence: TGTGCCAGCAGACGAGGGACAGCGAACACTGAAGCTTTCTTT.

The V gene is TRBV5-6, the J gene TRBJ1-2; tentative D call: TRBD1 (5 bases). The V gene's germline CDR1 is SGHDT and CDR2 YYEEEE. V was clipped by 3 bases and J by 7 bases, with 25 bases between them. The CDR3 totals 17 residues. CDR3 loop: CASSSLLSREGWGGYTF. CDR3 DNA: TGTGCCAGCAGCTCCTTGTTAAGCAGGGAGGGCTGGGGTGGCTACACCTTC.

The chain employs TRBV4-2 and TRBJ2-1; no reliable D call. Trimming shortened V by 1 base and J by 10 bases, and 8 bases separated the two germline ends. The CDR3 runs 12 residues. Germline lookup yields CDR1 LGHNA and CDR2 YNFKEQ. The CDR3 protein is CASSQGIAEQFF. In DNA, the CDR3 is TGTGCCAGCAGCCAAGGAATCGCGGAGCAGTTCTTC.

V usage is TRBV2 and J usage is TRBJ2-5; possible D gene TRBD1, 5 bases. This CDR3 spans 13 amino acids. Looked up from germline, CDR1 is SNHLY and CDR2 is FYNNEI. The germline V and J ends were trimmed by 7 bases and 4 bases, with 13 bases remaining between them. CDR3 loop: CASTMQGSETQYF. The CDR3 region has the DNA TGTGCCAGCACGATGCAGGGTTCAGAGACCCAGTACTTC.

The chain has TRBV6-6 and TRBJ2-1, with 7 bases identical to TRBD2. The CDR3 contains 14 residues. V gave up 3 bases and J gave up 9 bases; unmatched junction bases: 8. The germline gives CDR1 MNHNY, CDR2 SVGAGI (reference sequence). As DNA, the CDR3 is TGTGCCAGCAGTTATGAAGGGGAGGGGTTTGAGCAGTTCTTC. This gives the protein CASSYEGEGFEQFF.

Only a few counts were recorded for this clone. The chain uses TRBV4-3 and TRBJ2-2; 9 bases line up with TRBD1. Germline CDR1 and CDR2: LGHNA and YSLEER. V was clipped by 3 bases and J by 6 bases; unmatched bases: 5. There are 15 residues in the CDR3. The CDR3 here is CASSHATGGSGELFF. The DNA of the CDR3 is TGCGCCAGCAGCCACGCGACAGGGGGATCCGGGGAGCTGTTTTTT.

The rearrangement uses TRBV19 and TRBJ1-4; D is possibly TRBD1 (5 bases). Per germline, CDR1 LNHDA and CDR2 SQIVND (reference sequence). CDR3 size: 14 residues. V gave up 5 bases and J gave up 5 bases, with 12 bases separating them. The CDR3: CASSRRVPNEKLFF. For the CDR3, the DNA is TGTGCCAGTAGTCGCAGGGTGCCCAATGAAAAACTGTTTTTT.

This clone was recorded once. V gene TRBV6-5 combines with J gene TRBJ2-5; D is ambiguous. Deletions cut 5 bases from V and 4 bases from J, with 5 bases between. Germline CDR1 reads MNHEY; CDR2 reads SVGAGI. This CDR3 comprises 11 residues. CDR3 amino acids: CASSTRETQYF. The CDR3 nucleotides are TGTGCCAGCAGTACGCGAGAGACCCAGTACTTC.

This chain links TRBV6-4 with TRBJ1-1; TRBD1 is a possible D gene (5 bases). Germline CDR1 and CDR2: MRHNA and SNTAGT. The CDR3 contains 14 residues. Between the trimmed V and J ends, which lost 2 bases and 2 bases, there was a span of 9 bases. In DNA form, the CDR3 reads TGTGCCAGCAGTGACGGGACGAGAAACACTGAAGCTTTCTTT. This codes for CASSDGTRNTEAFF.

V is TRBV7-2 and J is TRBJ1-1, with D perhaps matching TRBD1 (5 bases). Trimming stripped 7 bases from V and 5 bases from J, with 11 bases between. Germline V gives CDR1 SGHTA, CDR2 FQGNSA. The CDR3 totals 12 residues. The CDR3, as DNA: TGTGCCAGCACCCTGGGGGGGACTGAAGCTTTCTTT. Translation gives CASTLGGTEAFF.

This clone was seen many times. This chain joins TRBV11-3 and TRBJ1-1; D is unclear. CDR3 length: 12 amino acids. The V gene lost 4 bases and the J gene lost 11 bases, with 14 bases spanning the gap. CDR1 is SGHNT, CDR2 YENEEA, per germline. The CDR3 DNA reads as TGTGCCAGCAGCTCAGAGGTTGGTTTGGCTTTCTTT. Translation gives CASSSEVGLAFF.

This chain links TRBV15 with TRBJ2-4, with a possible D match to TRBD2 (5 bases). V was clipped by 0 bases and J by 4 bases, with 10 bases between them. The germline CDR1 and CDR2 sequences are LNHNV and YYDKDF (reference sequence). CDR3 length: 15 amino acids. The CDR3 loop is CATSRDPGSKNIQYF. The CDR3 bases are TGTGCCACCAGCAGAGACCCGGGGAGTAAAAACATTCAGTACTTC.

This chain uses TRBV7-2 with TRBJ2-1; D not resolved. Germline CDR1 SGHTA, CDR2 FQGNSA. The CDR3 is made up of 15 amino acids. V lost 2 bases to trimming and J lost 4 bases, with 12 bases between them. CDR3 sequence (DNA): TGTGCCAGCAGCTTACGCGAAAACCTTTACAATGAGCAGTTCTTC. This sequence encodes CASSLRENLYNEQFF.

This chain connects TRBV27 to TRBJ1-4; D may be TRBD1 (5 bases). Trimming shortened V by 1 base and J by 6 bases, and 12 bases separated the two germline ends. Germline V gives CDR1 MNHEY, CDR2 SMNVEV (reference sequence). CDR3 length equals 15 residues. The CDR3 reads CASSLYGGIDEKLFF. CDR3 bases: TGTGCCAGCAGTTTATACGGGGGGATTGATGAAAAACTGTTTTTT.

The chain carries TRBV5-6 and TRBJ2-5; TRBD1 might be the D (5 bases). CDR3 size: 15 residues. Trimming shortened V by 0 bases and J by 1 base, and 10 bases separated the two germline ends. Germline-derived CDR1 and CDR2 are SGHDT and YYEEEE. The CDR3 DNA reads TGTGCCAGCAGCTTGGTGGGGCAGGGCCAAGAGACCCAGTACTTC. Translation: CASSLVGQGQETQYF. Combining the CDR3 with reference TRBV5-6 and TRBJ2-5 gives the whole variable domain DAGVTQSPTHLIKTRGQQVTLRCSPKSGHDTVSWYQQALGQGPQFIFQYYEEEERQRGNFPDRFSGHQFPNYSSELNVNALLLGDSALYLCASSLVGQGQETQYFGPGTRLLVL.

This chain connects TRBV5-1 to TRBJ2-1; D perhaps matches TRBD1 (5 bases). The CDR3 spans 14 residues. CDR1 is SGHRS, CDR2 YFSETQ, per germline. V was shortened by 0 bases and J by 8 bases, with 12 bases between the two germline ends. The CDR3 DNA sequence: TGCGCCAGCAGCTTGGCACAGGTCGGAGATGAGCAGTTCTTC. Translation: CASSLAQVGDEQFF.

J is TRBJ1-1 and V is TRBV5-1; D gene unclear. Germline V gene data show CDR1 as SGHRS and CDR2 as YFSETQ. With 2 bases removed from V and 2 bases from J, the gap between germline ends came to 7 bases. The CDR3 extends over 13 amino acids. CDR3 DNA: TGCGCCAGCAGCTTACAGAGCAACACTGAAGCTTTCTTT. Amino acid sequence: CASSLQSNTEAFF.

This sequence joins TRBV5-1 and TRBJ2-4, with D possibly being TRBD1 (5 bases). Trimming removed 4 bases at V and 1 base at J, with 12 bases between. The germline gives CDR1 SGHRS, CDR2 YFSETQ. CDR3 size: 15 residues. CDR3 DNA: TGCGCCAGCAGCCACCTTCCAGGGGCCAAAAACATTCAGTACTTC. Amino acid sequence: CASSHLPGAKNIQYF.

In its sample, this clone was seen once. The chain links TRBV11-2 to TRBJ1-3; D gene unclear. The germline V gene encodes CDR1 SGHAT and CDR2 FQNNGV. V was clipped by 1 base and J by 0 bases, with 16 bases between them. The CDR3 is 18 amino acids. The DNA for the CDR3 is TGTGCCAGCAGCTTAGGTAGCAGCCGTCTAATCTCTGGAAACACCATATATTTT. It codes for CASSLGSSRLISGNTIYF.

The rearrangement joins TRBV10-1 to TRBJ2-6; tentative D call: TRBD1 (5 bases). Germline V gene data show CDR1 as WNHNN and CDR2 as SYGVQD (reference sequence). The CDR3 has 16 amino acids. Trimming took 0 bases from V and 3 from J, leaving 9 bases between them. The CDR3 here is CASSESRVCGANVLTF. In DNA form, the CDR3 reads TGCGCCAGCAGTGAGTCCAGGGTTTGTGGGGCCAACGTCCTGACTTTC.

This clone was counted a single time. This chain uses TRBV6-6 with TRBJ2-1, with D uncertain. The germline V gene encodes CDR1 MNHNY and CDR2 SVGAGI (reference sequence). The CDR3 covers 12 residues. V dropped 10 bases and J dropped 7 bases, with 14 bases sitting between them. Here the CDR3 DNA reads TGTGCCATATCCCCGACTCGGAATGAGCAGTTCTTC. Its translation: CAISPTRNEQFF.

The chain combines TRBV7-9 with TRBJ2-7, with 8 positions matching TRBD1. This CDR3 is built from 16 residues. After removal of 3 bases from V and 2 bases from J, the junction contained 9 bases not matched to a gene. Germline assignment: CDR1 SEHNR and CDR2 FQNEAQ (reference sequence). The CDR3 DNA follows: TGTGCCAGCAGCTTGCTTGGCAGGGGGCGCCCCTACGAGCAGTACTTC. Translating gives CASSLLGRGRPYEQYF.

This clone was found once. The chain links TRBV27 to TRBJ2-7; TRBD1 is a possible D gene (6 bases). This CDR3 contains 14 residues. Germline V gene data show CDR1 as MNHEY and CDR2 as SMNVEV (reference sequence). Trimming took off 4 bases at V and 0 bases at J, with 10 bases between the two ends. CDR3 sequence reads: CASSYRGSSYEQYF. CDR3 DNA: TGTGCCAGCAGTTATAGGGGGAGCTCCTACGAGCAGTACTTC.

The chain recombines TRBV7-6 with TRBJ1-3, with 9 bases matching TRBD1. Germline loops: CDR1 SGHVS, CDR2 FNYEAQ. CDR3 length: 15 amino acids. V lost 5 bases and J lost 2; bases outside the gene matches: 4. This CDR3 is CASSARQGAGNTIYF. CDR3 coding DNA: TGTGCCAGCAGCGCCCGACAGGGGGCTGGAAACACCATATATTTT.

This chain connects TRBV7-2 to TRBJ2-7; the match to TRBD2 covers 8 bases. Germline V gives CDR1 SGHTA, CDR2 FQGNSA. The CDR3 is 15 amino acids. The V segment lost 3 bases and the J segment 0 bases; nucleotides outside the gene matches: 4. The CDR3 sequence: CASSFGGGRSYEQYF. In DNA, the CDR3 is TGTGCCAGCAGCTTCGGGGGGGGTCGCTCCTACGAGCAGTACTTC.

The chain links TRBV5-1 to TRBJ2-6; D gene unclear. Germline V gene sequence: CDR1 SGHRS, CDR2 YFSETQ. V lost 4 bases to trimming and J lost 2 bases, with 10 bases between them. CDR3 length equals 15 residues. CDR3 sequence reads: CASSSPWPGANVLTF. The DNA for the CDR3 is TGCGCCAGCAGCAGTCCCTGGCCTGGGGCCAACGTCCTGACTTTC.

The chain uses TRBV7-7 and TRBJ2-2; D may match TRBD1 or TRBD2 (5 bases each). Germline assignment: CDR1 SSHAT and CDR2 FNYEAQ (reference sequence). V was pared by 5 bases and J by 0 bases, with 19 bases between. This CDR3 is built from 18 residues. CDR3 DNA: TGTGCCAGCAGCCCACCCGGGGCGCTACTCGCGAACACCGGGGAGCTGTTTTTT. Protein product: CASSPPGALLANTGELFF. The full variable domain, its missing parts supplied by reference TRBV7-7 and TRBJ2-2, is GAGVSQSPRYKVTKRGQDVTLRCDPISSHATLYWYQQALGQGPEFLTYFNYEAQPDKSGLPSDRFSAERPEGSISTLTIQRTEQRDSAMYRCASSPPGALLANTGELFFGEGSRLTVL.

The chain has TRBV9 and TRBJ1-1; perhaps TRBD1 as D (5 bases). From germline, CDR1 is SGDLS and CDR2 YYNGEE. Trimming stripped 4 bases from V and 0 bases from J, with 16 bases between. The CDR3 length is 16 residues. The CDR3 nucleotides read TGTGCCAGCAGCCCTGGGGCAGGCTCCATGAACACTGAAGCTTTCTTT. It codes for CASSPGAGSMNTEAFF.